The 31 T cell receptor beta chains reported below all come from one sample, sequenced in a study of blood T cells in healthy people across ages (dated by TCRdb to between 2014 and 2017). Receptors were amplified or captured by 5' RACE. This sample was sequenced with an Illumina HiSeq 2500. A second PCR of roughly 7 to 11 cycles was performed with a sample-barcoded 5' primer and a J-beta primer mix. The raw public data were reprocessed by TCRdb itself: fastp quality trimming at Q25, MiXCR clonotype calling, in-frame beta chains only. Here each entry gathers all rows of one CDR3 protein and keeps the most common genes and DNA. This sample holds about 1.4 million distinct CDR3 sequences; 45% to 70% were observed only once. The ten most abundant clones make up about 6.3% of the sample. Material: blood. The receptor set was obtained from a man younger than 35 in good health.

The rearrangement links TRBV2 to TRBJ2-3; D is perhaps TRBD2 (6 bases). The CDR3 sequence is 11 residues long. V was trimmed by 8 bases and J by 14 bases, leaving 17 bases between them. Germline values: CDR1 SNHLY, CDR2 FYNNEI. The CDR3 region is CASALTPGGYF. The CDR3 coding sequence is TGTGCCAGCGCCCTGACACCCGGGGGGTATTTT.

The V and J genes are TRBV2 and TRBJ2-6, with 8 nucleotides matching TRBD2. The V segment lost 7 bases and the J segment 2 bases; nucleotides outside the gene matches: 7. Looked up from germline, CDR1 is SNHLY and CDR2 is FYNNEI. CDR3 length equals 16 residues. CDR3 amino acids: CASNGGGRTGANVLTF. CDR3 in DNA: TGTGCCAGCAACGGCGGGGGGCGGACTGGGGCCAACGTCCTGACTTTC.

The chain employs TRBV7-2 and TRBJ2-7, with D possibly being TRBD2 (6 bases). The V gene lost 3 bases and the J gene lost 1 base, with 13 bases spanning the gap. Germline-derived CDR1 and CDR2 are SGHTA and FQGNSA. The CDR3 has 15 residues. The CDR3: CASSFGGKGSYEQYF. CDR3 sequence (DNA): TGTGCCAGCAGCTTCGGGGGTAAGGGGTCCTACGAGCAGTACTTC.

The rearrangement links TRBV29-1 to TRBJ2-3; D call uncertain. Looked up from germline, CDR1 is SQVTM and CDR2 is ANQGSEA. CDR3 length equals 16 residues. V was cut by 3 bases and J by 0 bases, with 16 bases left in between. CDR3: CSVDFRVVGSTDTQYF. The CDR3 DNA follows: TGCAGCGTTGACTTTCGGGTAGTGGGAAGCACAGATACGCAGTATTTT.

This rearrangement joins TRBV7-2 to TRBJ2-3, with 12 bases identical to TRBD2. Germline V gives CDR1 SGHTA, CDR2 FQGNSA. This CDR3 comprises 16 residues. V shed 6 bases, J shed 5 bases, and the junction held 9 bases outside the gene matches. The CDR3 loop reads CASRSLAGGPGDTQYF. CDR3 DNA sequence: TGTGCCAGCAGATCCCTAGCGGGGGGGCCGGGAGATACGCAGTATTTT.

This clonotype was recorded at least ten times. The V gene is TRBV29-1, the J gene TRBJ1-1; the D is unclear. This CDR3 contains 11 residues. V lost 3 bases and J 0 bases, leaving 2 bases between the germline ends. Germline-derived CDR1 and CDR2 are SQVTM and ANQGSEA. Here the CDR3 reads CSVDMNTEAFF. CDR3 DNA sequence: TGCAGCGTTGACATGAACACTGAAGCTTTCTTT.

This clonotype was recorded a few times. This chain joins TRBV2 and TRBJ1-2; D is uncertain. This CDR3 has 13 amino acids. V dropped 1 base and J dropped 4 bases, with 7 bases sitting between them. CDR1 is SNHLY and CDR2 is FYNNEI in the germline V gene. CDR3 in amino acids: CASSEEGTYGYTF. The CDR3 coding sequence is TGTGCCAGCAGTGAAGAGGGTACCTATGGCTACACCTTC.

The gene calls are TRBV5-1 and TRBJ2-1, with TRBD1 as a possible D gene (6 bases). Trimming stripped 0 bases from V and 0 bases from J, with 10 bases between. The germline V gene has CDR1 SGHRS and CDR2 YFSETQ. This CDR3 spans 16 amino acids. This chain's CDR3 is CASSLEQGSSYNEQFF. The CDR3 DNA reads as TGCGCCAGCAGCTTGGAGCAGGGGAGCTCCTACAATGAGCAGTTCTTC.

The rearrangement links TRBV5-5 to TRBJ1-4, with 8 bases aligning to TRBD1. The germline gives CDR1 SGHKS, CDR2 YYEKEE (reference sequence). The CDR3 has 16 amino acids. Trimming took 4 bases from V and 7 from J; bases not matched to a gene: 12. CDR3 nucleotide sequence: TGTGCCAGCAGCGTCAGGGGGCAGGTGGTTATTGAAAAACTGTTTTTT. Protein sequence: CASSVRGQVVIEKLFF.

This clonotype has only a few counts. This sequence joins TRBV5-1 and TRBJ2-2; 9 bases are a match to TRBD2. The ends lost 5 bases at V and 3 bases at J; junction bases unmatched: 8. CDR1 and CDR2 from the germline V gene are SGHRS and YFSETQ. The CDR3 sequence is 16 residues long. The CDR3 bases are TGCGCCAGCAGACCCCTGACTAGCGGAGACACCGGGGAGCTGTTTTTT. This gives the protein CASRPLTSGDTGELFF. Full variable domain (remainder filled in from reference TRBV5-1 and TRBJ2-2): KAGVTQTPRYLIKTRGQQVTLSCSPISGHRSVSWYQQTPGQGLQFLFEYFSETQRNKGNFPGRFSGRQFSNSRSEMNVSTLELGDSALYLCASRPLTSGDTGELFFGEGSRLTVL.

Here the CDR3 reads CSVRVEVRVMNTEAFF. The DNA for the CDR3 is TGCAGCGTTAGGGTCGAGGTCCGGGTCATGAACACTGAAGCTTTCTTT. The chain recombines TRBV29-1 with TRBJ1-1; D ambiguous. CDR1 is SQVTM, CDR2 ANQGSEA, per germline. The CDR3 has 16 amino acids. The V end was cut by 5 bases, the J end by 0 bases, with 19 bases between.

J is TRBJ2-1 and V is TRBV6-4; TRBD2 agrees at 9 bases. Germline V lookup: CDR1 MRHNA, CDR2 SNTAGT. This CDR3 region has 16 residues. The junction had 11 bases not matched to a gene; V was cut back by 3 bases and J by 8 bases. CDR3 protein: CASSEDRTSVVDEQFF. The CDR3 nucleotides read TGTGCCAGCAGTGAAGACCGGACTAGCGTGGTCGATGAGCAGTTCTTC.

The chain links TRBV6-6 to TRBJ2-1; 12 bases map to TRBD2. The length of the CDR3 is 16 residues. From germline, CDR1 is MNHNY and CDR2 SVGAGI (reference sequence). Trimming cost V 4 bases and J 7 bases; bases outside gene matches: 8. CDR3 in DNA: TGTGCCAGCAGTTTCATGACTAGCGGGGGAGTTAATGAGCAGTTCTTC. It encodes CASSFMTSGGVNEQFF.

This rearrangement joins TRBV12-3 or TRBV12-4 to TRBJ2-1; 7 positions match TRBD1. CDR3 length: 13 amino acids. V shed 2 bases, J shed 10 bases, and the junction held 5 bases outside the gene matches. The CDR3 sequence: CASSLQGGLEQFF. CDR3 nucleotides: TGTGCCAGCAGTTTACAAGGGGGCTTGGAGCAGTTCTTC.

This rearrangement joins TRBV11-2 to TRBJ2-5; TRBD1 aligns across 9 bases. The CDR3 is 16 residues long. From germline, CDR1 is SGHAT and CDR2 FQNNGV. The V segment lost 5 bases and the J segment 0 bases; nucleotides outside the gene matches: 7. Written as DNA, the CDR3 is TGTGCCAGCAGCGCAGGGACAGGGACCGACCAAGAGACCCAGTACTTC. Its translation: CASSAGTGTDQETQYF. The full variable domain, with the rest looked up from reference TRBV11-2 and TRBJ2-5, is EAGVAQSPRYKIIEKRQSVAFWCNPISGHATLYWYQQILGQGPKLLIQFQNNGVVDDSQLPKDRFSAERLKGVDSTLKIQPAKLEDSAVYLCASSAGTGTDQETQYFGPGTRLLVL.

This rearrangement joins TRBV4-1 to TRBJ2-5, with D perhaps assigned TRBD1 or TRBD2 (6 bases each). CDR1 and CDR2 (germline): MGHRA, YSYEKL. V gave up 2 bases and J gave up 4 bases, with 17 bases separating them. This CDR3 spans 16 amino acids. For the CDR3, the DNA is TGCGCCAGCAGCCAAAGAGGGGGGACAATTCGAGAGACCCAGTACTTC. Translating gives CASSQRGGTIRETQYF.

The table lists this clonotype with a count of one. The junction departs from the called germline gene at one end, perhaps through a read error. The gene calls are TRBV25-1 and TRBJ2-1; D is uncertain. The tail of the sequence fits TRBJ2-7 better, so the J call may be wrong. Per the germline V gene, CDR1 is MGHDK and CDR2 is SYGVNS. This CDR3 spans 11 amino acids. DNA for the CDR3: TGTGGCAGCAGTGAATCTTATGAGCAGTACTTC. Its protein product is CGSSESYEQYF.

V and J are TRBV12-3 or TRBV12-4 and TRBJ2-1, with D uncertain. The V gene lost 6 bases and the J gene lost 5 bases, with 11 bases spanning the gap. The CDR3 has 13 amino acids. The CDR3 nucleotides are TGTGCCAGCAGGGCCCCTTTGAACAATGAGCAGTTCTTC. Its translation: CASRAPLNNEQFF.

A few counts support this clonotype. The chain is built from TRBV5-1 and TRBJ1-2; D is ambiguous. Deletions cut 6 bases from V and 2 bases from J, with 14 bases between. This CDR3 region has 14 residues. CDR1 is SGHRS, CDR2 YFSETQ, per germline. CDR3: CASTPGRLNYGYTF. CDR3 nucleotide sequence: TGCGCCAGCACCCCGGGTCGGTTAAACTATGGCTACACCTTC.

This clonotype was detected once. The V and J genes are TRBV6-5 and TRBJ1-1; no clear D gene. V dropped 5 bases and J dropped 5 bases, with 15 bases sitting between them. The CDR3 contains 14 residues. Per the germline V gene, CDR1 is MNHEY and CDR2 is SVGAGI. The CDR3 region has the DNA TGTGCCAGCAGTGATGGGAAGGTGAGGACTGAAGCTTTCTTT. Translated, it gives CASSDGKVRTEAFF.

The chain combines TRBV10-3 with TRBJ1-5; the match to TRBD1 covers 9 bases. The CDR3 runs to 15 residues. The germline V gene has CDR1 ENHRY and CDR2 SYGVKD. With 5 bases clipped from V and 5 bases from J, the junction kept 7 bases outside the gene matches. The CDR3 spells CAISTRGQGDQPQHF. CDR3 in DNA: TGTGCCATCAGTACCCGGGGACAGGGAGATCAGCCCCAGCATTTT.

The V call is TRBV4-2, the J call TRBJ1-4; weak D call: TRBD1 (5 bases). The CDR3 totals 19 residues. Per germline, CDR1 LGHNA and CDR2 YNFKEQ. Between the trimmed V and J ends, which lost 0 bases and 7 bases, there was a span of 24 bases. This chain's CDR3 is CASSQDDPGLRPFFEKLFF. As DNA, the CDR3 is TGTGCCAGCAGCCAAGATGACCCAGGGCTGAGACCGTTTTTTGAAAAACTGTTTTTT.

This clonotype turned up a few times. This chain joins TRBV13 and TRBJ2-3, with 7 bases that match TRBD2. Germline-derived CDR1 and CDR2 are PRHDT and FYEKMQ (reference sequence). V lost 5 bases and J lost 0; bases outside the gene matches: 5. CDR3 length: 15 amino acids. CDR3 sequence reads: CASSHGRLSTDTQYF. The CDR3 DNA reads as TGTGCCAGCAGCCACGGGAGGCTGAGCACAGATACGCAGTATTTT.

The genes are TRBV2 and TRBJ1-5; tentatively, D is TRBD1 (5 bases). Germline CDR1 reads SNHLY; CDR2 reads FYNNEI. The CDR3 has 13 residues. The V end was cut by 6 bases, the J end by 5 bases, with 11 bases between. The DNA for the CDR3 is TGTGCCAGCAGGAGGGACGTGGATCAGCCCCAGCATTTT. Its translation is CASRRDVDQPQHF.

In its sample, this clonotype was seen a few times. This chain uses TRBV4-1 with TRBJ1-2, with D maybe TRBD1 (6 bases). CDR3 length: 14 residues. Trimming took off 1 base at V and 4 bases at J, with 10 bases between the two ends. CDR1 and CDR2 from the germline V gene are MGHRA and YSYEKL. The CDR3 DNA reads as TGCGCCAGCAGCCAAGGCCAGGGGCCCTATGGCTACACCTTC. It translates to CASSQGQGPYGYTF.

This chain links TRBV7-2 with TRBJ1-1; D not resolved. V was cut by 1 base and J by 5 bases, with 17 bases left in between. CDR3 length: 16 amino acids. Germline V CDR1 and CDR2: SGHTA, FQGNSA. The CDR3 sequence: CASSLVPEGSWTEAFF. The CDR3 DNA is TGTGCCAGCAGCTTAGTACCTGAAGGGAGTTGGACTGAAGCTTTCTTT.

This chain joins TRBV6-6 and TRBJ2-2, with D possibly matching TRBD1 (5 bases). This CDR3 spans 15 amino acids. V was clipped by 2 bases and J by 3 bases, with 10 bases between them. CDR1 is MNHNY, CDR2 SVGAGI, per germline (reference sequence). The CDR3 DNA sequence: TGTGCCAGCAGTTACATCGGACAACACACCGGGGAGCTGTTTTTT. Amino acid sequence: CASSYIGQHTGELFF.

In its sample, this clonotype was seen a few times. The chain carries TRBV20-1 and TRBJ2-7, with 7 positions matching TRBD1. The CDR3 is 15 residues long. Trimming at V came to 6 bases and at J to 7 bases, leaving 18 bases not matched to a gene. Germline loops: CDR1 DFQATT, CDR2 SNEGSKA (reference sequence). The CDR3 bases are TGCAGTGCCCCCTCGCGAATGACAGGGCGTCGGGAGCAGTACTTC. Protein product: CSAPSRMTGRREQYF.

This rearrangement joins TRBV3-1 to TRBJ2-3; 9 nucleotides agree with TRBD2. CDR1 and CDR2 (germline): LGHDT, YNNKEL (reference sequence). V dropped 0 bases and J dropped 4; count of bases not matched to a gene: 5. The CDR3 runs 16 residues. The CDR3 coding sequence is TGTGCCAGCAGCCAAGAGTCGTTAGCGGGAGCAGATACGCAGTATTTT. This codes for CASSQESLAGADTQYF.

The V gene is TRBV11-2, the J gene TRBJ2-5; a weak D match, TRBD1 (6 bases). Trimming took off 1 base at V and 9 bases at J, with 18 bases between the two ends. The CDR3 is 15 residues long. Germline CDR1 reads SGHAT; CDR2 reads FQNNGV. The CDR3 protein is CASSLGPGAQEAQYF. Here the CDR3 DNA reads TGTGCCAGCAGCTTAGGTCCAGGGGCCCAGGAGGCCCAGTACTTC.

The rearrangement uses TRBV5-1 and TRBJ2-1; 8 positions match TRBD2. J lost 6 bases, V lost 1 base, and 3 bases had no gene match. The CDR3 has 14 amino acids. CDR1 is SGHRS and CDR2 is YFSETQ in the germline V gene. The CDR3 DNA follows: TGCGCCAGCAGCTTGACCGGGACTAGCAATGAGCAGTTCTTC. Translated, it gives CASSLTGTSNEQFF.